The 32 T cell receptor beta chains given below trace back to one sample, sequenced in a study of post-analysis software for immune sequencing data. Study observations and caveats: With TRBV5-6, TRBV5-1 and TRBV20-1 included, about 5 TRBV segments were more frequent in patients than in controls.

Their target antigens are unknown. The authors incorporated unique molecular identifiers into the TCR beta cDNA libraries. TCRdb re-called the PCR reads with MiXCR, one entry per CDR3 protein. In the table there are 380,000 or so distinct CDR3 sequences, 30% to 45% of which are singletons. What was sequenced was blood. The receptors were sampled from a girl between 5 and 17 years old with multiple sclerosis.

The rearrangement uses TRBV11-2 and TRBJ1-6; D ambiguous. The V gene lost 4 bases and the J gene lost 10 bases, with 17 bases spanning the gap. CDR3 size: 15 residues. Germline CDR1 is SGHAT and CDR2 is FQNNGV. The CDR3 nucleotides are TGTGCCAGCAGCTCGATTAAGGAGGGCTGGTCACCCCTCCACTTT. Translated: CASSSIKEGWSPLHF.

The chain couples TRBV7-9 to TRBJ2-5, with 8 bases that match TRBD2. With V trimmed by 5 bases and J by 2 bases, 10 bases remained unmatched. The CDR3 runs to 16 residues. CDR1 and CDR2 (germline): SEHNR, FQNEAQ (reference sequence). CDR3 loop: CASSLIVAGFQETQYF. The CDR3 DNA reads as TGTGCCAGCAGCCTGATTGTAGCGGGGTTTCAAGAGACCCAGTACTTC.

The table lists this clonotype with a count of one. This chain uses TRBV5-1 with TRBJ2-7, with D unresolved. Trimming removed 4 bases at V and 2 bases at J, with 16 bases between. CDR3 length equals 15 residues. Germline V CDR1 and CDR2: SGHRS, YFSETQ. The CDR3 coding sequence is TGCGCCAGCAGCACCGGGCAAGATATAACCTACGAGCAGTACTTC. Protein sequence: CASSTGQDITYEQYF.

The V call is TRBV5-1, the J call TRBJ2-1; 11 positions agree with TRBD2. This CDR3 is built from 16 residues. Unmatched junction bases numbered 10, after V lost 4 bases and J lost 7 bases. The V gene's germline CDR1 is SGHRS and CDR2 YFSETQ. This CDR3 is CASSARLAGPLNEQFF. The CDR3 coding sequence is TGCGCCAGCAGCGCGCGACTAGCGGGGCCCTTGAATGAGCAGTTCTTC.

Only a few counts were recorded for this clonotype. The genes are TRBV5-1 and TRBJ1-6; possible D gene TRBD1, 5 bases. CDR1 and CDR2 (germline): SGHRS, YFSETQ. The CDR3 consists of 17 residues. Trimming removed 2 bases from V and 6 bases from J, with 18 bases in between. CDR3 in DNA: TGCGCCAGCAGCTTAAAGGGACCCCTTGATGGTAATTCACCCCTCCACTTT. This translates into CASSLKGPLDGNSPLHF.

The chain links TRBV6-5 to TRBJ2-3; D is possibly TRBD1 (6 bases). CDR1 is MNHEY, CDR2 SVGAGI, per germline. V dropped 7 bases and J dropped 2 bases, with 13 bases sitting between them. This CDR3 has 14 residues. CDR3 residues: CASKATGSTDTQYF. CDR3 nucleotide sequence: TGTGCCAGCAAAGCGACAGGCTCCACAGATACGCAGTATTTT.

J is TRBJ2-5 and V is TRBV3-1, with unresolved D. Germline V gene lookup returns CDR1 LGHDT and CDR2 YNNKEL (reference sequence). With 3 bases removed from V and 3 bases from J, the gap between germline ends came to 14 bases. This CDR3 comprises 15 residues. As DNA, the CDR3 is TGTGCCAGCAGCCACCCTCTAGACGGTGAAGAGACCCAGTACTTC. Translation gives CASSHPLDGEETQYF.

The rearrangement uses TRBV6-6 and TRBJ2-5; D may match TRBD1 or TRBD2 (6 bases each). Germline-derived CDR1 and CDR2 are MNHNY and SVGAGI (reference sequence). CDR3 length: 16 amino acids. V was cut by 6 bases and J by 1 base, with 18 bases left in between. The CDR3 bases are TGTGCCAGCAGGCCCCGGGACTTCAGGGGCCAAGAGACCCAGTACTTC. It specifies CASRPRDFRGQETQYF.

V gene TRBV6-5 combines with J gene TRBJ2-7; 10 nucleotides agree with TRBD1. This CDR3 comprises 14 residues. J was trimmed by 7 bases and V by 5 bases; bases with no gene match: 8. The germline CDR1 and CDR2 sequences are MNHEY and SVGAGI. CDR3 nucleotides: TGTGCCAGCAGTCCCGGGACAGGGGACTCGGAGCAGTACTTC. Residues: CASSPGTGDSEQYF.

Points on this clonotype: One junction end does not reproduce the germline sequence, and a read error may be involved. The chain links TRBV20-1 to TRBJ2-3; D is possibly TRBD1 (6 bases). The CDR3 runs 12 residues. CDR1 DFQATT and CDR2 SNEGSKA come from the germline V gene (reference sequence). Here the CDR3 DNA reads TGCAGCGCTAATGTGCAGGGGGATACGCAGTATTTT. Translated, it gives CSANVQGDTQYF.

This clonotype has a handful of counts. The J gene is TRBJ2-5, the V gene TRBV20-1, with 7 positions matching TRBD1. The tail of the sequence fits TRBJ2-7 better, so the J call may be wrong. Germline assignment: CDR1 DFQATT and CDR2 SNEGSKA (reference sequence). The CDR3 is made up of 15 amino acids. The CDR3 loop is CSALILGQRLDEQYF. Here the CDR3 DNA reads TGCAGTGCCTTAATTTTGGGACAGCGACTGGACGAGCAGTACTTC.

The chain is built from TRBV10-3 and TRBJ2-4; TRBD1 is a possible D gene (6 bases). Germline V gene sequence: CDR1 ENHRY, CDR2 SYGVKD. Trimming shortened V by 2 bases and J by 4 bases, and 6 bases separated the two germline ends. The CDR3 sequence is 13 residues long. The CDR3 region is CAISEGQKNIQYF. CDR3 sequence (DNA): TGTGCCATCAGTGAGGGACAGAAAAACATTCAGTACTTC.

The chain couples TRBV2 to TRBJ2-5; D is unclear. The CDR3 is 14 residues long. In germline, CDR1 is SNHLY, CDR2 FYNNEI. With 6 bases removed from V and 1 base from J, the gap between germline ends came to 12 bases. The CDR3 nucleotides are TGTGCCAGCAGCGTCAGACGGTTCCAAGAGACCCAGTACTTC. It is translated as CASSVRRFQETQYF.

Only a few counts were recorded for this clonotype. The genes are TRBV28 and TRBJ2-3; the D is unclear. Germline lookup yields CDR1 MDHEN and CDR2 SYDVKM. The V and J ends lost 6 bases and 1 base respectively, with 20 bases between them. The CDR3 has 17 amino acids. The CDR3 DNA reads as TGTGCCAGCAGCACAAGCTTCCGAAAAGACGGCACAGATACGCAGTATTTT. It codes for CASSTSFRKDGTDTQYF. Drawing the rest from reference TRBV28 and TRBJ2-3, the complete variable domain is DVKVTQSSRYLVKRTGEKVFLECVQDMDHENMFWYRQDPGLGLRLIYFSYDVKMKEKGDIPEGYSVSREKKERFSLILESASTNQTSMYLCASSTSFRKDGTDTQYFGPGTRLTVL.

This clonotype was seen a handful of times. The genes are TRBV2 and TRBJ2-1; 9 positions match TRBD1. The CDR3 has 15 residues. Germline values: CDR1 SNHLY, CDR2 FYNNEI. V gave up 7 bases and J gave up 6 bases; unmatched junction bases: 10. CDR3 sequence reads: CASIPGQGLTNEQFF. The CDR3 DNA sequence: TGTGCCAGCATTCCGGGACAGGGCCTGACCAATGAGCAGTTCTTC.

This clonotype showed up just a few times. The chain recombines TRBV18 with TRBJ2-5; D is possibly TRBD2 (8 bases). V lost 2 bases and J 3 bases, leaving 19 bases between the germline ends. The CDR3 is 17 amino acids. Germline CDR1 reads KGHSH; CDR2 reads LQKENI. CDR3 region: CASSPLAGQPRKETQYF. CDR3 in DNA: TGTGCCAGCTCACCATTAGCGGGACAGCCGAGGAAAGAGACCCAGTACTTC.

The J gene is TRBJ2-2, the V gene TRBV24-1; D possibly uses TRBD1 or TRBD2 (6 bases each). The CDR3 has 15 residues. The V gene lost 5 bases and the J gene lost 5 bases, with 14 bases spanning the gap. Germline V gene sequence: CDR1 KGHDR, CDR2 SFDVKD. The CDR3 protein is CATSAGALRTGELFF. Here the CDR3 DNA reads TGTGCCACCAGTGCGGGGGCGCTCCGAACCGGGGAGCTGTTTTTT.

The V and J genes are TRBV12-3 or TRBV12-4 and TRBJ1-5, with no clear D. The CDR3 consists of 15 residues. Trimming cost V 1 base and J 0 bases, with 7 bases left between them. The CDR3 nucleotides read TGTGCCAGCAGTTTAGGTTCTACTAGCAATCAGCCCCAGCATTTT. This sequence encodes CASSLGSTSNQPQHF.

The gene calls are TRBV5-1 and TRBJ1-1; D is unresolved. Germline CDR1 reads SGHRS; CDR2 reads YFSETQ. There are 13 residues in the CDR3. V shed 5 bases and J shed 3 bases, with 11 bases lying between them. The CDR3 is CASRDEPYTEAFF. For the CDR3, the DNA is TGCGCCAGCAGGGACGAACCCTACACTGAAGCTTTCTTT. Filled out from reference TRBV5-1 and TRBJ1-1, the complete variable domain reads KAGVTQTPRYLIKTRGQQVTLSCSPISGHRSVSWYQQTPGQGLQFLFEYFSETQRNKGNFPGRFSGRQFSNSRSEMNVSTLELGDSALYLCASRDEPYTEAFFGQGTRLTVV.

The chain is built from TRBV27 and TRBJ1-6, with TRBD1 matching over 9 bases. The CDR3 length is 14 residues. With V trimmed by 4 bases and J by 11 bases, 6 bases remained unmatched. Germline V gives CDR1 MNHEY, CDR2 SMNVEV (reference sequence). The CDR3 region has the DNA TGTGCCAGCAGTTGGGGACAGGGTATTCCACCCCTCCACTTT. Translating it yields CASSWGQGIPPLHF.

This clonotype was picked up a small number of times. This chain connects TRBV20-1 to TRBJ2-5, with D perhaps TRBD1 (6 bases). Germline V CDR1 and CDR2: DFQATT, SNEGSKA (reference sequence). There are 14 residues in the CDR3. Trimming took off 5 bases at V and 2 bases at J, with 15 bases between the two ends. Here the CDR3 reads CSASDSNLQETQYF. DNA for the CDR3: TGCAGTGCTTCGGACAGTAATCTTCAAGAGACCCAGTACTTC.

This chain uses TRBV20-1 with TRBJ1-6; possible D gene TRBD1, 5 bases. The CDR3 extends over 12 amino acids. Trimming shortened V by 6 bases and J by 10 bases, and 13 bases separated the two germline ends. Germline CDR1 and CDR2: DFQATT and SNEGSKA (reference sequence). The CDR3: CSAGRRRSPLHF. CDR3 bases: TGCAGTGCGGGACGACGGAGATCACCCCTCCACTTT.

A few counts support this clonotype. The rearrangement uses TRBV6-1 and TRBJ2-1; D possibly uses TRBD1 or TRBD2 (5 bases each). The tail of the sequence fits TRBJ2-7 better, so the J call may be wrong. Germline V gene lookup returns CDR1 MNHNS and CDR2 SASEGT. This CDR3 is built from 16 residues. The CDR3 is CASSEAVGARGNEQYF. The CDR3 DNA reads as TGTGCCAGCAGTGAAGCTGTTGGGGCTCGGGGAAACGAGCAGTACTTC.

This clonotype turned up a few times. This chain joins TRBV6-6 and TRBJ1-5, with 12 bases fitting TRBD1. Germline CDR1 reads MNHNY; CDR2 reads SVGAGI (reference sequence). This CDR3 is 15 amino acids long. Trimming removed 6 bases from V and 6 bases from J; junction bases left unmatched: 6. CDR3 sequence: CASRRGQGASQPQHF. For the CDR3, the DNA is TGTGCCAGCAGGCGGGGACAGGGGGCGAGTCAGCCCCAGCATTTT.

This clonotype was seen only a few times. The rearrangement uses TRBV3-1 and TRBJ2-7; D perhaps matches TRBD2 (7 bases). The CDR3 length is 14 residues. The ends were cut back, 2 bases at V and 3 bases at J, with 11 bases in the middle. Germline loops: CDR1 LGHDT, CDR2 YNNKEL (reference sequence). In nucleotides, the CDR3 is TGTGCCAGCAGCCAATGGCGGGGGCTCTACGAGCAGTACTTC. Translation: CASSQWRGLYEQYF.

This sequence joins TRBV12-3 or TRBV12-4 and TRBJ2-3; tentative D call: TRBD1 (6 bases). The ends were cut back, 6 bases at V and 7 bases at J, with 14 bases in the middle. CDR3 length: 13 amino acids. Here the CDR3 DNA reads TGTGCCAGCAGGTCAGCAGGGGATAATACGCAGTATTTT. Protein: CASRSAGDNTQYF.

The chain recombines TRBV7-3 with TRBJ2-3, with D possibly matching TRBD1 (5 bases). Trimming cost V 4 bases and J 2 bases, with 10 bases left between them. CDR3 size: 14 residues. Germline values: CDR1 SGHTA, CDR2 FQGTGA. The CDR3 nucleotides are TGTGCCAGCAGCTCGGACATCGACACAGATACGCAGTATTTT. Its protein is CASSSDIDTDTQYF.

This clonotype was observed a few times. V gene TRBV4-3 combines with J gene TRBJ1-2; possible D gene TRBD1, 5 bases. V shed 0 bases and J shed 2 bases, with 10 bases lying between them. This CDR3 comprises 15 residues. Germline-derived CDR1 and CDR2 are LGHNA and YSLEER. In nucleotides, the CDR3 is TGCGCCAGCAGCCAAGATTATGGGGCCAACTATGGCTACACCTTC. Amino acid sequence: CASSQDYGANYGYTF.

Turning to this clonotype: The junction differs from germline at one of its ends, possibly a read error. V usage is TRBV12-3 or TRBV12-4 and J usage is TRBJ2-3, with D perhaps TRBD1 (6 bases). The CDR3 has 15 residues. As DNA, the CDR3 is TGTGCCAGTTCCCCTCGGGCCCAGAGGACAGATATGCAGTATTTT. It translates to CASSPRAQRTDMQYF.

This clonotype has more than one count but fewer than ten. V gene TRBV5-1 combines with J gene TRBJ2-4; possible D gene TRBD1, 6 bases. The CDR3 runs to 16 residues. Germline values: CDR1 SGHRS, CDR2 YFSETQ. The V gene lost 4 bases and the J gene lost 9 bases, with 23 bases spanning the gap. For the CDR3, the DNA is TGCGCCAGCAGCGGCACGAGGGGGTTACAAGGAACCATTCAGTACTTC. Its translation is CASSGTRGLQGTIQYF.

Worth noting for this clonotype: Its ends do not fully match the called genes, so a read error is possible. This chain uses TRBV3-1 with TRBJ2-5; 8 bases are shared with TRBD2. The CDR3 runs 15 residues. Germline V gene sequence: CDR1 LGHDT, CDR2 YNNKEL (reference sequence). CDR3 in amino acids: CASSQPAGAQETQYF. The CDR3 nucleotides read TGTGCCAGTAGCCAACCAGCGGGAGCCCAAGAGACCCAGTACTTC.

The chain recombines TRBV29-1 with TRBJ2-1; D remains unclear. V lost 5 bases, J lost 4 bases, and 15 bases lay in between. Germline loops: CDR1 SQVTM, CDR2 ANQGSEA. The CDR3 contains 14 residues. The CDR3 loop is CSVSDGLEYNEQFF. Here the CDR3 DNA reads TGCAGCGTTTCGGACGGCCTTGAATACAATGAGCAGTTCTTC.